The 20 T cell receptor beta chains listed next were all sequenced from one sample in a study of OX40 agonist ivuxolimab in advanced cancers. Some clones are missing from TCRdb's copy, which holds only in-frame ones; the method was immunoSEQ multiplex PCR. Found here are about 100,000 clones, under 95% of them singletons; the top ten hold approximately 1.3%. Sequencing used CD4+ or CD8+ T cells sorted from blood, obtained in a trial of the OX40 agonist ivuxolimab. The source of these receptors is an adult with an advanced solid tumor such as melanoma, head and neck, liver or kidney cancer.

The sample holds one count of this clone. The V gene is TRBV5-1, the J gene TRBJ1-1; the D gene is possibly TRBD1 (5 bases). The V gene's germline CDR1 is SGHRS and CDR2 YFSETQ. The length of the CDR3 is 15 residues. V was shortened by 3 bases and J by 0 bases, with 12 bases between the two germline ends. CDR3 region: CASSSRRDLNTEAFF. The CDR3 nucleotides read TGCGCCAGCAGCTCCCGACGGGACCTGAACACTGAAGCTTTCTTT.

The chain recombines TRBV7-8 with TRBJ1-1; no reliable D call. The germline CDR1 and CDR2 sequences are SGHVS and FQNEAQ. V was clipped by 5 bases and J by 0 bases, with 7 bases between them. This CDR3 is 13 amino acids long. The CDR3 reads CASSLTVNTEAFF. The CDR3 DNA reads TGTGCCAGCAGCCTAACGGTGAACACTGAAGCTTTCTTT.

The V gene is TRBV5-1, the J gene TRBJ2-1, with a weak D call TRBD2 (7 bases). This CDR3 region has 14 residues. V was clipped by 4 bases and J by 9 bases, with 17 bases between them. Germline V lookup: CDR1 SGHRS, CDR2 YFSETQ. The CDR3 protein is CASSPGGVVSEQFF. CDR3 DNA sequence: TGCGCCAGCAGCCCGGGGGGCGTCGTAAGTGAGCAGTTCTTC.

The V gene is TRBV29-1, the J gene TRBJ1-1; TRBD1 matches 10 bases. The V gene end was trimmed by 7 bases and the J gene end by 4 bases; junction bases not matched to a gene: 6. There are 13 residues in the CDR3. The germline gives CDR1 SQVTM, CDR2 ANQGSEA. CDR3 nucleotide sequence: TGCAGCGCCCGGGGACAGGGGAGCACTGAAGCTTTCTTT. It translates to CSARGQGSTEAFF.

The chain has TRBV15 and TRBJ1-1; D not certain. The germline V gene encodes CDR1 LNHNV and CDR2 YYDKDF (reference sequence). V dropped 3 bases and J dropped 5 bases, with 10 bases sitting between them. The CDR3 sequence is 13 residues long. CDR3 DNA: TGTGCCACCAGCAGGCAGACGGGAACTGAAGCTTTCTTT. This sequence encodes CATSRQTGTEAFF.

The rearrangement joins TRBV6-1 to TRBJ2-7; 8 bases match TRBD1. The CDR3 extends over 16 amino acids. Germline CDR1 is MNHNS and CDR2 is SASEGT. J lost 3 bases, V lost 2 bases, and 9 bases had no gene match. The CDR3 loop reads CASSESSGQALYEQYF. The CDR3, as DNA: TGTGCCAGCAGTGAATCCTCGGGACAGGCCCTCTACGAGCAGTACTTC.

The chain uses TRBV27 and TRBJ1-5, with D uncertain. Germline loops: CDR1 MNHEY, CDR2 SMNVEV (reference sequence). The CDR3 length is 15 residues. V lost 0 bases, J lost 7 bases, and 13 bases lay in between. In DNA form, the CDR3 reads TGTGCCAGCAGTTTATCGATAGGCTCGTGGCAGCCCCAGCATTTT. It encodes CASSLSIGSWQPQHF.

The rearrangement joins TRBV6-1 to TRBJ1-1, with TRBD1 identical over 10 bases. CDR3 size: 15 residues. The V segment lost 6 bases and the J segment 6 bases; nucleotides outside the gene matches: 10. Germline V gene sequence: CDR1 MNHNS, CDR2 SASEGT. This chain's CDR3 is CASRPGTGVGAEAFF. In nucleotides, the CDR3 is TGTGCCAGCAGACCCGGGACAGGGGTTGGCGCTGAAGCTTTCTTT.

This rearrangement joins TRBV10-3 to TRBJ2-5; 9 bases agree with TRBD2. CDR1 is ENHRY, CDR2 SYGVKD, per germline. The CDR3 length is 13 residues. V trimming: 4 bases; J trimming: 3 bases; junction bases outside the gene matches: 0. CDR3 protein: CAISVAGEETQYF. In nucleotides, the CDR3 is TGTGCCATCAGTGTAGCGGGAGAAGAGACCCAGTACTTC.

The J gene is TRBJ1-1, the V gene TRBV7-9; D remains ambiguous. The V gene lost 2 bases and the J gene lost 5 bases, with 6 bases spanning the gap. Germline V gives CDR1 SEHNR, CDR2 FQNEAQ (reference sequence). The CDR3 has 12 residues. CDR3 loop: CASSLSGTEAFF. In nucleotides, the CDR3 is TGTGCCAGCAGCTTATCTGGAACTGAAGCTTTCTTT.

The chain is built from TRBV19 and TRBJ1-2; TRBD1 might be the D (6 bases). This CDR3 spans 15 amino acids. V was shortened by 6 bases and J by 2 bases, with 16 bases between the two germline ends. In germline, CDR1 is LNHDA, CDR2 SQIVND (reference sequence). CDR3 sequence reads: CASRTPEQGNYGYTF. The CDR3 nucleotides are TGTGCCAGTAGGACTCCAGAACAGGGCAACTATGGCTACACCTTC.

The chain joins TRBV5-1 to TRBJ1-3; 9 positions match TRBD1. Germline assignment: CDR1 SGHRS and CDR2 YFSETQ. V was clipped by 3 bases and J by 1 base; unmatched bases: 5. CDR3 length equals 16 residues. The CDR3 region is CASSSPGQGSGNTIYF. The CDR3, as DNA: TGCGCCAGCAGCTCCCCGGGACAGGGATCTGGAAACACCATATATTTT.

The rearrangement uses TRBV2 and TRBJ2-7; no definite D call. The germline gives CDR1 SNHLY, CDR2 FYNNEI. V shed 11 bases and J shed 2 bases, with 10 bases lying between them. CDR3 length equals 11 residues. The CDR3 bases are TGTGCCGGGTCTGGGGCCTACGAGCAGTACTTC. It codes for CAGSGAYEQYF.

The chain recombines TRBV29-1 with TRBJ1-1; 8 bases are shared with TRBD1. CDR1 and CDR2 (germline): SQVTM, ANQGSEA. V dropped 3 bases and J dropped 0; count of bases not matched to a gene: 3. The CDR3 totals 14 residues. CDR3 in amino acids: CSVEGQALNTEAFF. For the CDR3, the DNA is TGCAGCGTTGAGGGACAGGCCCTGAACACTGAAGCTTTCTTT.

The chain combines TRBV19 with TRBJ2-5; tentative D call: TRBD1 (5 bases). The CDR3 runs 14 residues. V was clipped by 5 bases and J by 1 base, with 11 bases between them. Per the germline V gene, CDR1 is LNHDA and CDR2 is SQIVND (reference sequence). The CDR3 spells CASSPGHVQETQYF. For the CDR3, the DNA is TGTGCCAGTAGTCCAGGGCATGTCCAAGAGACCCAGTACTTC. The whole variable domain, remainder taken from reference TRBV19 and TRBJ2-5, is DGGITQSPKYLFRKEGQNVTLSCEQNLNHDAMYWYRQDPGQGLRLIYYSQIVNDFQKGDIAEGYSVSREKKESFPLTVTSAQKNPTAFYLCASSPGHVQETQYFGPGTRLLVL.

The table lists this clone with a few counts. The genes are TRBV19 and TRBJ2-7, with 9 positions matching TRBD1. The CDR3 spans 14 residues. The V segment lost 6 bases and the J segment 9 bases; nucleotides outside the gene matches: 12. The germline gives CDR1 LNHDA, CDR2 SQIVND (reference sequence). The CDR3 loop reads CASRSRTGDSVQYF. CDR3 coding DNA: TGTGCCAGTAGGTCTCGGACAGGGGATAGCGTGCAGTACTTC.

The chain is built from TRBV27 and TRBJ2-1; no reliable D call. Trimming took 2 bases from V and 5 from J, leaving 1 base between them. The CDR3 extends over 11 amino acids. Germline V lookup: CDR1 MNHEY, CDR2 SMNVEV (reference sequence). Written as DNA, the CDR3 is TGTGCCAGCAGTTTAGACAATGAGCAGTTCTTC. Translation gives CASSLDNEQFF.

The V call is TRBV19, the J call TRBJ2-7; TRBD1 agrees at 9 bases. CDR3 length equals 13 residues. Germline CDR1 reads LNHDA; CDR2 reads SQIVND (reference sequence). Germline trimming cut 6 bases from V and 5 bases from J; bases unmatched to any gene: 5. For the CDR3, the DNA is TGTGCCAGTAGCATACAGGGGGCTAACGAGCAGTACTTC. It translates to CASSIQGANEQYF.

The chain has TRBV15 and TRBJ1-2; 9 bases agree with TRBD1. Unmatched junction bases numbered 11, after V lost 0 bases and J lost 6 bases. CDR1 and CDR2 (germline): LNHNV, YYDKDF (reference sequence). CDR3 length: 17 amino acids. CDR3 residues: CATSRDQSLGTGHGYTF. The CDR3 DNA is TGTGCCACCAGCAGAGATCAATCTCTTGGGACAGGGCATGGCTACACCTTC.

This chain uses TRBV5-1 with TRBJ1-4; 10 bases map to TRBD1. This CDR3 is built from 15 residues. The V segment lost 4 bases and the J segment 8 bases; nucleotides outside the gene matches: 8. Germline lookup yields CDR1 SGHRS and CDR2 YFSETQ. The CDR3 region is CASSRGDRGGEKLFF. The CDR3 region has the DNA TGCGCCAGCAGCCGCGGGGACAGGGGAGGAGAAAAACTGTTTTTT.